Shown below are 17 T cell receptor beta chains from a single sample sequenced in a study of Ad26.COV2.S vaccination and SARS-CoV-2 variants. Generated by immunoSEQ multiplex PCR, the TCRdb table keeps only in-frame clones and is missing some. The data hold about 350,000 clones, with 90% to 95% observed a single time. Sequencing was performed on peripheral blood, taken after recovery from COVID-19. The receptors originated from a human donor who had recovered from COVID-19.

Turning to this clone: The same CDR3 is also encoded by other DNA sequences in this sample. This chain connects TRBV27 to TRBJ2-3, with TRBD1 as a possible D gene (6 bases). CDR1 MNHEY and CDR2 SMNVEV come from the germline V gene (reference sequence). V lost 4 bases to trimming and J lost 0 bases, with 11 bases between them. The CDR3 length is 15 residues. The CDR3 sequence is CASSWTDPSTDTQYF. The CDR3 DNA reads TGTGCCAGCAGTTGGACAGATCCTAGCACAGATACGCAGTATTTT.

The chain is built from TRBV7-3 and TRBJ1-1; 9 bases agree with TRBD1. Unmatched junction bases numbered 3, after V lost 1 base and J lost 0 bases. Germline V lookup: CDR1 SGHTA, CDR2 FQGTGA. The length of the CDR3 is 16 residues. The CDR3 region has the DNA TGTGCCAGCAGCTTAATGGGACAGGGATTGAACACTGAAGCTTTCTTT. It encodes CASSLMGQGLNTEAFF.

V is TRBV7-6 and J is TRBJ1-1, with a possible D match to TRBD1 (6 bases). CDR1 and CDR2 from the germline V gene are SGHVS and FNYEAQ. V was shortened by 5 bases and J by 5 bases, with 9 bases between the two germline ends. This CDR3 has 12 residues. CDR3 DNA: TGTGCCAGCAGCCGAGGGACAACTGAAGCTTTCTTT. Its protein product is CASSRGTTEAFF. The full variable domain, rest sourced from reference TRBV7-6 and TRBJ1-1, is GAGVSQSPRYKVTKRGQDVALRCDPISGHVSLYWYRQALGQGPEFLTYFNYEAQQDKSGLPNDRFSAERPEGSISTLTIQRTEQRDSAMYRCASSRGTTEAFFGQGTRLTVV.

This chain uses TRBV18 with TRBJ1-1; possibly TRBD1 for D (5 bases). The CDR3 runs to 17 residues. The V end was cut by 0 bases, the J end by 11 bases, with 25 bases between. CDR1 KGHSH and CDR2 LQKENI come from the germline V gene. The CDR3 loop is CASSPPFSSRGGGVAFF. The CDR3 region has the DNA TGTGCCAGCTCACCACCCTTCTCTTCCCGGGGCGGAGGTGTCGCTTTCTTT.

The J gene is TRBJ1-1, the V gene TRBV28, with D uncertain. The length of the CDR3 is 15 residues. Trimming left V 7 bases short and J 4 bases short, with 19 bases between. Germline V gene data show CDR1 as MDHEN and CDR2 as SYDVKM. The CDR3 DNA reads TGTGCCAGCACCCCACCCACCGGGGAGGCCACTGAAGCTTTCTTT. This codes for CASTPPTGEATEAFF.

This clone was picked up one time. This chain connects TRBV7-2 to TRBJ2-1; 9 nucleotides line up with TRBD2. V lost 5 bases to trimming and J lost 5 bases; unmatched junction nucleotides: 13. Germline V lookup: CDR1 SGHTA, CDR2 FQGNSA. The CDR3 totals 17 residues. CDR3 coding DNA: TGTGCCAGCAGCACGTGGACTAGCGCTCCCTATGACAATGAGCAGTTCTTC. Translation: CASSTWTSAPYDNEQFF.

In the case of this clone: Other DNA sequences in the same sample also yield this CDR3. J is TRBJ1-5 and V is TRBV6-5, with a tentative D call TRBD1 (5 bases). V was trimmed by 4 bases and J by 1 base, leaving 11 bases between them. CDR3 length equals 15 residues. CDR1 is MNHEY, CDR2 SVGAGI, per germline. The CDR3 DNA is TGTGCCAGCAGTTCCCTCGGGGGGAGCAATCAGCCCCAGCATTTT. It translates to CASSSLGGSNQPQHF.

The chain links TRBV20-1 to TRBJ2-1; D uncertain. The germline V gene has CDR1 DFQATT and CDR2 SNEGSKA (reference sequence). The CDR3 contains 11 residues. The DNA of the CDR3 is TGCAGCACCAATCGAAAGAATGAGCAGTTCTTC. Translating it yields CSTNRKNEQFF.

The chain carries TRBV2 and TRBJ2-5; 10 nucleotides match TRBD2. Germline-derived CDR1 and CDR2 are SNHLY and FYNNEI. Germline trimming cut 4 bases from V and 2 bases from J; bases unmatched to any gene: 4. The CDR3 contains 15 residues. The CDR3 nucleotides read TGTGCCAGCAGTGTTTGGACTAGCGGTCAAGAGACCCAGTACTTC. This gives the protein CASSVWTSGQETQYF.

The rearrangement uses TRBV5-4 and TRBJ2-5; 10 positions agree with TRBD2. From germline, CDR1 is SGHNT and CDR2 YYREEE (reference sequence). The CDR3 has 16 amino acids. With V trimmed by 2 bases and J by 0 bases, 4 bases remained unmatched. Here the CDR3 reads CASSFSGGPDQETQYF. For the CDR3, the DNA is TGTGCCAGCAGCTTTAGCGGGGGGCCAGACCAAGAGACCCAGTACTTC. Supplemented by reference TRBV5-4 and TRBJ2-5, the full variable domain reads ETGVTQSPTHLIKTRGQQVTLRCSSQSGHNTVSWYQQALGQGPQFIFQYYREEENGRGNFPPRFSGLQFPNYSSELNVNALELDDSALYLCASSFSGGPDQETQYFGPGTRLLVL.

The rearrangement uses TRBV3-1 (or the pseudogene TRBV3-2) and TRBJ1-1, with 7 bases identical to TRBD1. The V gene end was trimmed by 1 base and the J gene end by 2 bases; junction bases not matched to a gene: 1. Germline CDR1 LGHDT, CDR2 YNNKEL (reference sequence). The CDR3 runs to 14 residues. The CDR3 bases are TGTGCCAGCAGCCAAGGACAGGGAAACACTGAAGCTTTCTTT. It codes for CASSQGQGNTEAFF.

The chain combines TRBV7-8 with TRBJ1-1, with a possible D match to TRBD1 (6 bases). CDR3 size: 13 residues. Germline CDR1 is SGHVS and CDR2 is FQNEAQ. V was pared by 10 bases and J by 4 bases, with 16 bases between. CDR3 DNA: TGTGCCACTAAACAGGGTAGGACCACTGAAGCTTTCTTT. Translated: CATKQGRTTEAFF. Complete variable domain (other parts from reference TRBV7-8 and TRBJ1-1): GAGVSQSPRYKVAKRGQDVALRCDPISGHVSLFWYQQALGQGPEFLTYFQNEAQLDKSGLPSDRFFAERPEGSVSTLKIQRTQQEDSAVYLCATKQGRTTEAFFGQGTRLTVV.

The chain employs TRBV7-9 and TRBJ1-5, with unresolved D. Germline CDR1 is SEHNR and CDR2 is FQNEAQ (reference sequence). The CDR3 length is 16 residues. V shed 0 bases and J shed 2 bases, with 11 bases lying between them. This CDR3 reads CASSLASIGGNQPQHF. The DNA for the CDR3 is TGTGCCAGCAGCTTAGCATCGATAGGTGGCAATCAGCCCCAGCATTTT.

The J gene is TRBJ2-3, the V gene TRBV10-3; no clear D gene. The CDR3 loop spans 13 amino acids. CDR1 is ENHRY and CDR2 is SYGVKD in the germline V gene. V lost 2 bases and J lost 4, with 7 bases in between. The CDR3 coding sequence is TGTGCCATCAGTGAGATGTACCCAGATACGCAGTATTTT. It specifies CAISEMYPDTQYF.

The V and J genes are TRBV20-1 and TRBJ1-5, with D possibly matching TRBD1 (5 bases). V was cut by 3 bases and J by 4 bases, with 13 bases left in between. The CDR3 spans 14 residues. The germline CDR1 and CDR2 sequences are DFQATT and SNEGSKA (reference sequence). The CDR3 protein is CSASEGALNQPQHF. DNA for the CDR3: TGCAGTGCTAGTGAAGGGGCCCTAAATCAGCCCCAGCATTTT.

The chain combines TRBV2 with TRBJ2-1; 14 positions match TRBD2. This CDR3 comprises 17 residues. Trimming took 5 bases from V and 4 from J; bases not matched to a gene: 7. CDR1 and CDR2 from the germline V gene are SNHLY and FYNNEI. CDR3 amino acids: CASSKGLAGAQYNEQFF. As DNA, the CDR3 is TGTGCCAGCAGTAAGGGACTAGCGGGGGCCCAATACAATGAGCAGTTCTTC.

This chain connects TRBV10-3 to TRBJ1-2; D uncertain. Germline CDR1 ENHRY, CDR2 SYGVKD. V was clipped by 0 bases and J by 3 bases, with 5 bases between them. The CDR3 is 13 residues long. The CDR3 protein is CAISESGDYGYTF. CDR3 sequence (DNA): TGTGCCATCAGTGAGTCAGGAGACTATGGCTACACCTTC.